The clone carrying this T cell receptor beta chain was detected a few times. The data derive from a study of blood T cell repertoires in COVID-19. The CDR3 extends over 15 amino acids. Germline V CDR1 and CDR2: LNHDA, SQIVND (reference sequence). Trimming left V 5 bases short and J 0 bases short, with 10 bases between. Profiled with immunoSEQ multiplex PCR; TCRdb holds only in-frame clones, not every one. Of about 59,000 clones in the sample, roughly nine tenths were seen once. Sequencing was done on a sample of peripheral blood. The receptor's source is a human donor in a cohort sampled during active COVID-19. V is TRBV19 and J is TRBJ1-4; TRBD1 is a possible D gene (6 bases). The CDR3 sequence: CASSLTGTTNEKLFF. The CDR3 DNA reads as TGTGCCAGTAGTCTTACAGGGACAACTAATGAAAAACTGTTTTTT.